Listed here are 5 T cell receptor beta chains from one sample, sequenced in a study of shared clonotypes between healthy human individuals. Sequencing was performed with immunoSEQ multiplex PCR; in TCRdb, only in-frame clones are kept and a portion is missing. The sample consists of 2 million to 3 million clones, roughly 93% of them appearing once. Sequencing used naive CD4+ T cells from PBMCs. Subset noted: CD45RA+ positively selected. Every receptor here comes from a man aged 18 to 29 in good health. Some clones in this sample may be carry-over from other donors' samples.

About this clone: Additional DNA sequences in this sample encode the identical CDR3. DNA of the CDR3: TGTGCCAGCAGCTTGTCGGGGAATCAGCCCCAGCATTTT. As protein: CASSLSGNQPQHF. J is TRBJ1-5 and V is TRBV7-2; D is undetermined. The CDR3 spans 13 residues. The V gene lost 3 bases and the J gene lost 4 bases, with 7 bases spanning the gap. The germline V gene encodes CDR1 SGHTA and CDR2 FQGNSA.

The V and J genes are TRBV7-3 and TRBJ2-3; D assignment may be TRBD1 or TRBD2 (6 bases each). Per germline, CDR1 SGHTA and CDR2 FQGTGA. V was clipped by 2 bases and J by 12 bases, with 18 bases between them. The CDR3 is 14 residues long. Here the CDR3 reads CASSLGVPAGHQYF. In DNA form, the CDR3 reads TGTGCCAGCAGCTTAGGTGTCCCGGCGGGACACCAGTATTTT.

The V call is TRBV19, the J call TRBJ1-5; 7 positions match TRBD1. The V gene end was trimmed by 5 bases and the J gene end by 2 bases; junction bases not matched to a gene: 6. CDR1 is LNHDA, CDR2 SQIVND, per germline (reference sequence). This CDR3 has 15 amino acids. The CDR3 DNA sequence: TGTGCCAGTAGTGACAGGGCGAGGGGCAATCAGCCCCAGCATTTT. This encodes CASSDRARGNQPQHF. Using reference TRBV19 and TRBJ1-5 for the parts outside the CDR3, the full variable domain is DGGITQSPKYLFRKEGQNVTLSCEQNLNHDAMYWYRQDPGQGLRLIYYSQIVNDFQKGDIAEGYSVSREKKESFPLTVTSAQKNPTAFYLCASSDRARGNQPQHFGDGTRLSIL.

V gene TRBV2 combines with J gene TRBJ1-5; no clear D gene. With 2 bases removed from V and 8 bases from J, the gap between germline ends came to 13 bases. The CDR3 has 14 residues. The germline CDR1 and CDR2 sequences are SNHLY and FYNNEI. The CDR3 protein is CASSERTDQEPQHF. CDR3 nucleotides: TGTGCCAGCAGTGAACGGACCGACCAGGAGCCCCAGCATTTT. Using reference TRBV2 and TRBJ1-5 for the parts outside the CDR3, the full variable domain is EPEVTQTPSHQVTQMGQEVILRCVPISNHLYFYWYRQILGQKVEFLVSFYNNEISEKSEIFDDQFSVERPDGSNFTLKIRSTKLEDSAMYFCASSERTDQEPQHFGDGTRLSIL.

The V and J genes are TRBV27 and TRBJ1-4; the D is unclear. Per the germline V gene, CDR1 is MNHEY and CDR2 is SMNVEV (reference sequence). V lost 3 bases to trimming and J lost 0 bases, with 8 bases between them. This CDR3 contains 15 residues. CDR3 DNA sequence: TGTGCCAGCAGTTTCGCGGGCGCAACTAATGAAAAACTGTTTTTT. Translation: CASSFAGATNEKLFF. Based on the CDR3 plus reference TRBV27 and TRBJ1-4, the full variable domain is EAQVTQNPRYLITVTGKKLTVTCSQNMNHEYMSWYRQDPGLGLRQIYYSMNVEVTDKGDVPEGYKVSRKEKRNFPLILESPSPNQTSLYFCASSFAGATNEKLFFGSGTQLSVL.